The sequence of this TCR beta chain was determined in a study of CD8 T cells in ankylosing spondylitis. Whole-study results and caveats: A TCR beta motif of roughly 8 highly homologous variants appeared characteristic of ankylosing spondylitis blood. Disease-linked clones displayed a CD8+ phenotype and appeared relatively rarely in peripheral blood. A number of the motif variants had already been described in reactive arthritis synovial fluid and blood.

This clonotype appeared many times. Its cognate antigen is unknown. Making the TCR beta libraries involved quantitative 5'-RACE with molecular barcodes. One entry per CDR3 protein, called by TCRdb with MiXCR from the 5' RACE reads. This repertoire shows a few hundred thousand distinct CDR3 sequences, about 10% found once; its top ten account for about 20%. The CDR3 length is 13 residues. Trimming took off 8 bases at V and 1 base at J, with 11 bases between the two ends. The chain joins TRBV12-3 or TRBV12-4 to TRBJ2-5; D unclear. The sequenced material came from blood, either unsorted or a sorted T cell fraction (not recorded which). The receptor comes from a male donor with ankylosing spondylitis or in good health (not recorded which). For the CDR3, the DNA is TGTGCCAGCGGGGTCTTCCCCCAAGAGACCCAGTACTTC. Its protein is CASGVFPQETQYF.